Listed here are 30 T cell receptor beta chains from one sample, sequenced in a study of blood T cell repertoires in COVID-19. Libraries were prepared by immunoSEQ multiplex PCR; TCRdb keeps only in-frame clonotypes and omits some of them. Here the sample spans approximately 120,000 clones, around 85% being singletons. Source material: peripheral blood. The receptors were sampled from a woman aged 45 to 65 who had recovered from COVID-19.

The chain combines TRBV6-5 with TRBJ2-7, with no clear D. The V and J ends lost 2 bases and 0 bases respectively, with 11 bases between them. Germline V gene data show CDR1 as MNHEY and CDR2 as SVGAGI. This CDR3 contains 15 residues. The CDR3 DNA is TGTGCCAGCAGTTACATGGGCGTAAGCTCCTACGAGCAGTACTTC. Its protein is CASSYMGVSSYEQYF.

This rearrangement joins TRBV6-2 or TRBV6-3 to TRBJ2-5; D is undetermined. CDR1 is MNHEY, CDR2 SVGEGT, per germline. This CDR3 has 15 residues. Trimming cost V 2 bases and J 4 bases, with 14 bases left between them. The CDR3 nucleotides are TGTGCCAGCAGTTACGGGCTGGGCTTCTCAGAGACCCAGTACTTC. It translates to CASSYGLGFSETQYF.

This clone was observed a single time. The CDR3 loop reads CASSRGTAMNTEAFF. The CDR3 coding sequence is TGTGCCAGCAGCCGAGGGACAGCTATGAACACTGAAGCTTTCTTT. J is TRBJ1-1 and V is TRBV7-6; 7 bases are a match to TRBD1. V shed 5 bases and J 0 bases; nucleotides not matched to a gene: 6. Germline V gene lookup returns CDR1 SGHVS and CDR2 FNYEAQ. The CDR3 is 15 amino acids.

This clone was counted once. This chain joins TRBV7-9 and TRBJ1-1, with no clear D. V was cut by 2 bases and J by 4 bases, with 8 bases left in between. CDR1 SEHNR and CDR2 FQNEAQ come from the germline V gene (reference sequence). The CDR3 spans 13 residues. The DNA of the CDR3 is TGTGCCAGCAGCTTACTAGCGTTCACTGAAGCTTTCTTT. It is translated as CASSLLAFTEAFF.

The chain couples TRBV29-1 to TRBJ2-5; 16 bases fit TRBD2. The CDR3 length is 15 residues. Germline assignment: CDR1 SQVTM and CDR2 ANQGSEA. The V and J ends lost 7 bases and 3 bases, in that order; junction bases with no gene match: 5. CDR3 coding DNA: TGCAGCGCCTCGGGGACTAGCGGGGGGGAAGAGACCCAGTACTTC. As protein: CSASGTSGGEETQYF.

This clone was counted once. The chain recombines TRBV5-1 with TRBJ2-1; 12 bases match TRBD2. From germline, CDR1 is SGHRS and CDR2 YFSETQ. The CDR3 runs to 19 residues. The J segment lost 0 bases and the V segment lost 3 bases, leaving 10 bases of the junction unmatched. CDR3 amino acids: CASSSRTSGTKSSYNEQFF. Written as DNA, the CDR3 is TGCGCCAGCAGCTCTAGGACTAGCGGGACAAAGAGCTCCTACAATGAGCAGTTCTTC. Filled out from reference TRBV5-1 and TRBJ2-1, the complete variable domain reads KAGVTQTPRYLIKTRGQQVTLSCSPISGHRSVSWYQQTPGQGLQFLFEYFSETQRNKGNFPGRFSGRQFSNSRSEMNVSTLELGDSALYLCASSSRTSGTKSSYNEQFFGPGTRLTVL.

This clone has a handful of counts. This chain uses TRBV6-6 with TRBJ1-5; D remains unclear. The CDR3 is 14 amino acids. Germline V gene sequence: CDR1 MNHNY, CDR2 SVGAGI (reference sequence). Trimming left V 4 bases short and J 3 bases short, with 10 bases between. CDR3 sequence: CASSWKQLNQPQHF. DNA of the CDR3: TGTGCCAGCAGTTGGAAACAGCTCAATCAGCCCCAGCATTTT.

The chain recombines TRBV28 with TRBJ2-7; tentative D call: TRBD2 (5 bases). CDR3 size: 13 residues. CDR1 MDHEN and CDR2 SYDVKM come from the germline V gene. V was trimmed by 8 bases and J by 3 bases, leaving 14 bases between them. DNA of the CDR3: TGTGCCAGCGGTGGACTGTTGGTCTACGAGCAGTACTTC. This gives the protein CASGGLLVYEQYF.

The genes are TRBV19 and TRBJ1-6, with no clear D. V dropped 3 bases and J dropped 0 bases, with 6 bases sitting between them. The CDR3 has 15 residues. The V gene's germline CDR1 is LNHDA and CDR2 SQIVND (reference sequence). CDR3 in amino acids: CASSIMSSYNSPLHF. DNA of the CDR3: TGTGCCAGTAGTATCATGAGCTCCTATAATTCACCCCTCCACTTT.

The CDR3 DNA reads as TGTGCCAGCAGGCTGGGCGGGGACCTCTACGAGCAGTACTTC. It specifies CASRLGGDLYEQYF. This chain uses TRBV11-2 with TRBJ2-7; the D gene is possibly TRBD2 (6 bases). The V end was cut by 6 bases, the J end by 3 bases, with 15 bases between. Per germline, CDR1 SGHAT and CDR2 FQNNGV. This CDR3 is built from 14 residues.

The chain carries TRBV6-2 or TRBV6-3 and TRBJ2-5; D is perhaps TRBD1 (5 bases). V was cut by 2 bases and J by 1 base, with 17 bases left in between. CDR3 size: 17 residues. Germline CDR1 and CDR2: MNHEY and SVGEGT. The CDR3 loop is CASSYRAGKSAQETQYF. The CDR3 DNA sequence: TGTGCCAGCAGTTACAGGGCAGGGAAATCGGCCCAAGAGACCCAGTACTTC.

The chain is built from TRBV30 and TRBJ2-5; the D gene is possibly TRBD2 (6 bases). V dropped 3 bases and J dropped 4 bases, with 18 bases sitting between them. Per germline, CDR1 GTSNPN and CDR2 SVGIG (reference sequence). There are 15 residues in the CDR3. CDR3 coding DNA: TGTGCCTGGAGACGTCCCGGGACTCAGGGAGAGACCCAGTACTTC. This codes for CAWRRPGTQGETQYF. The full variable domain, with the rest looked up from reference TRBV30 and TRBJ2-5, is SQTIHQWPATLVQPVGSPLSLECTVEGTSNPNLYWYRQAAGRGLQLLFYSVGIGQISSEVPQNLSASRPQDRQFILSSKKLLLSDSGFYLCAWRRPGTQGETQYFGPGTRLLVL.

This chain uses TRBV5-4 with TRBJ2-5, with D possibly being TRBD1 (6 bases). Trimming stripped 8 bases from V and 2 bases from J, with 13 bases between. The CDR3 is made up of 13 amino acids. Germline assignment: CDR1 SGHNT and CDR2 YYREEE (reference sequence). The CDR3 sequence is CASWDTLQETQYF. The DNA of the CDR3 is TGTGCCAGTTGGGACACGTTACAAGAGACCCAGTACTTC. Full variable domain (remainder filled in from reference TRBV5-4 and TRBJ2-5): ETGVTQSPTHLIKTRGQQVTLRCSSQSGHNTVSWYQQALGQGPQFIFQYYREEENGRGNFPPRFSGLQFPNYSSELNVNALELDDSALYLCASWDTLQETQYFGPGTRLLVL.

The chain uses TRBV5-1 and TRBJ2-7, with 8 bases identical to TRBD1. This CDR3 has 15 residues. The J segment lost 3 bases and the V segment lost 0 bases, leaving 5 bases of the junction unmatched. Per the germline V gene, CDR1 is SGHRS and CDR2 is YFSETQ. CDR3 protein: CASSLVGTGDYEQYF. The CDR3, as DNA: TGCGCCAGCAGCTTGGTTGGGACAGGAGACTACGAGCAGTACTTC.

The chain recombines TRBV23-1 with TRBJ1-5; TRBD1 matches 8 bases. TRBV23-1 qualifies as an ORF whose function is uncertain. The CDR3 totals 19 residues. Trimming at V came to 7 bases and at J to 2 bases, leaving 19 bases not matched to a gene. CDR3 sequence reads: CASTPEHGTGLRGNQPQHF. The CDR3 DNA reads TGCGCCAGCACTCCTGAGCACGGGACAGGTCTCCGGGGCAATCAGCCCCAGCATTTT.

The chain has TRBV10-3 and TRBJ2-7; 8 bases line up with TRBD2. The CDR3 runs to 15 residues. Germline-derived CDR1 and CDR2 are ENHRY and SYGVKD. V lost 6 bases and J lost 3; bases outside the gene matches: 10. The CDR3 DNA reads as TGTGCCATCAGGGCACAACTAGCGGAGAGCTACGAGCAGTACTTC. It yields the protein CAIRAQLAESYEQYF.

This chain joins TRBV5-1 and TRBJ1-3; D is undetermined. The CDR3 totals 14 residues. V lost 1 base and J 2 bases, leaving 7 bases between the germline ends. Germline V lookup: CDR1 SGHRS, CDR2 YFSETQ. CDR3 nucleotide sequence: TGCGCCAGCAGCTTGAGTAGTCCTGGAAACACCATATATTTT. Protein: CASSLSSPGNTIYF.

The chain uses TRBV4-3 and TRBJ1-1; maybe TRBD1 (6 bases). The CDR3 is made up of 13 amino acids. CDR1 and CDR2 from the germline V gene are LGHNA and YSLEER. With 2 bases removed from V and 5 bases from J, the gap between germline ends came to 9 bases. CDR3 DNA: TGCGCCAGCAGCCAAAGAAGGGGGACTGAAGCTTTCTTT. As protein: CASSQRRGTEAFF.

Only one count was recorded for this clone. The chain recombines TRBV7-6 with TRBJ2-3, with a tentative D call TRBD1 (6 bases). The CDR3 runs to 16 residues. CDR1 and CDR2 from the germline V gene are SGHVS and FNYEAQ. V was pared by 1 base and J by 2 bases, with 13 bases between. CDR3 sequence: CASSLGWTDYTDTQYF. CDR3 nucleotide sequence: TGTGCCAGCAGCTTAGGCTGGACAGACTACACAGATACGCAGTATTTT.

CDR3 sequence: CASSLARTSDYGYTF. The DNA of the CDR3 is TGCGCCAGCAGCTTGGCGCGGACATCCGATTATGGCTACACCTTC. The rearrangement links TRBV5-1 to TRBJ1-2, with D possibly being TRBD1 (5 bases). The V end was cut by 0 bases, the J end by 5 bases, with 14 bases between. Germline loops: CDR1 SGHRS, CDR2 YFSETQ. The CDR3 covers 15 residues.

In DNA form, the CDR3 reads TGTGCCAGCAGTTACTCTCAGCGCCGGGACAAAGTAAGCTCCTACAATGAGCAGTTCTTC. As protein: CASSYSQRRDKVSSYNEQFF. V is TRBV6-2 or TRBV6-3 and J is TRBJ2-1; D is possibly TRBD1 (6 bases). Germline assignment: CDR1 MNHEY and CDR2 SVGEGT. There are 20 residues in the CDR3. V was trimmed by 0 bases and J by 0 bases, leaving 21 bases between them.

This chain joins TRBV7-2 and TRBJ1-2; a weak D match, TRBD1 (5 bases). The CDR3 runs to 14 residues. Deletions cut 4 bases from V and 7 bases from J, with 16 bases between. Germline assignment: CDR1 SGHTA and CDR2 FQGNSA. CDR3 sequence: CASSSAGLMGGYTF. CDR3 DNA: TGTGCCAGCAGCTCCGCAGGGTTAATGGGTGGCTACACCTTC.

V is TRBV5-1 and J is TRBJ2-5; 11 positions match TRBD2. Germline CDR1 SGHRS, CDR2 YFSETQ. With 0 bases clipped from V and 3 bases from J, the junction kept 1 base outside the gene matches. CDR3 length equals 15 residues. CDR3 sequence: CASSLGLAGKETQYF. The CDR3 DNA follows: TGCGCCAGCAGCTTGGGACTAGCGGGGAAAGAGACCCAGTACTTC.

The V gene is TRBV15, the J gene TRBJ2-1, with a possible D match to TRBD2 (6 bases). The V and J ends lost 1 base and 4 bases respectively, with 14 bases between them. CDR1 LNHNV and CDR2 YYDKDF come from the germline V gene (reference sequence). The CDR3 extends over 16 amino acids. This CDR3 is CATSRGRVAVYNEQFF. The CDR3 DNA follows: TGTGCCACCAGCAGAGGGAGGGTAGCGGTTTACAATGAGCAGTTCTTC.

This clone came up a few times. The rearrangement joins TRBV12-3 or TRBV12-4 to TRBJ1-1; TRBD1 is a possible D gene (5 bases). Trimming took off 6 bases at V and 4 bases at J, with 12 bases between the two ends. The CDR3 totals 13 residues. CDR3 bases: TGTGCCAGCAGCCGGGGGTGGGGCACTGAAGCTTTCTTT. Protein: CASSRGWGTEAFF.

The genes are TRBV9 and TRBJ1-5; TRBD1 is a possible D gene (6 bases). CDR1 and CDR2 (germline): SGDLS, YYNGEE. This CDR3 has 15 residues. V dropped 3 bases and J dropped 0 bases, with 10 bases sitting between them. Here the CDR3 DNA reads TGTGCCAGCAGCGAAGGGGGTTATAGCAATCAGCCCCAGCATTTT. Encoded protein: CASSEGGYSNQPQHF.

V is TRBV18 and J is TRBJ1-1; D is uncertain. Trimming cost V 0 bases and J 1 base, with 12 bases left between them. This CDR3 region has 16 residues. Germline V gene lookup returns CDR1 KGHSH and CDR2 LQKENI. The CDR3 DNA sequence: TGTGCCAGCTCACCACCGGGCGGGTTGGGGAACACTGAAGCTTTCTTT. Translating it yields CASSPPGGLGNTEAFF.

The rearrangement uses TRBV7-2 and TRBJ2-1; D might be TRBD2 (5 bases). Germline V lookup: CDR1 SGHTA, CDR2 FQGNSA. V was trimmed by 0 bases and J by 8 bases, leaving 14 bases between them. CDR3 length: 15 residues. The CDR3 here is CASSLAAVATYEQFF. In DNA, the CDR3 is TGTGCCAGCAGCTTAGCGGCGGTAGCGACCTATGAGCAGTTCTTC.

The rearrangement links TRBV4-2 to TRBJ2-1, with a possible D match to TRBD2 (5 bases). Per germline, CDR1 LGHNA and CDR2 YNFKEQ. CDR3 length: 13 amino acids. Trimming took off 1 base at V and 8 bases at J, with 9 bases between the two ends. The chain's CDR3 is CASSQGLAYEQFF. The CDR3 coding sequence is TGTGCCAGCAGCCAAGGTCTAGCCTATGAGCAGTTCTTC.

The genes are TRBV10-3 and TRBJ1-2, with no clear D. Germline lookup yields CDR1 ENHRY and CDR2 SYGVKD. The V gene lost 0 bases and the J gene lost 3 bases, with 8 bases spanning the gap. This CDR3 comprises 14 residues. Written as DNA, the CDR3 is TGTGCCATCAGTGAGTCCCGACTGGACTATGGCTACACCTTC. Translation gives CAISESRLDYGYTF.